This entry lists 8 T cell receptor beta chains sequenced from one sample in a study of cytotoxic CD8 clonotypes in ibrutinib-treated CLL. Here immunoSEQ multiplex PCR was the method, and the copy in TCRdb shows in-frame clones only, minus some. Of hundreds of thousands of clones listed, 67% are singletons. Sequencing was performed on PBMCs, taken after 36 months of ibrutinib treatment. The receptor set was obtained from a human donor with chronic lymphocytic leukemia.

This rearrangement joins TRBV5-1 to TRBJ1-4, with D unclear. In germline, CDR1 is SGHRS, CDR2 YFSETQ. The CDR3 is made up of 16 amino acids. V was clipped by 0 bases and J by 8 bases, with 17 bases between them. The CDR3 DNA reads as TGCGCCAGCAGCTTGGCGGTAGGGATTAGGTCCGAAAAACTGTTTTTT. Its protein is CASSLAVGIRSEKLFF.

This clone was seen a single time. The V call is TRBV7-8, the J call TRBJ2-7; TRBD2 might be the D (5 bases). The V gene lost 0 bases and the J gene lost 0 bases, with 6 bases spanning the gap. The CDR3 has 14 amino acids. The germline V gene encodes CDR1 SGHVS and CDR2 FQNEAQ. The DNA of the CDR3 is TGTGCCAGCAGCTTAGCGGACTTCTCCTACGAGCAGTACTTC. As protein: CASSLADFSYEQYF.

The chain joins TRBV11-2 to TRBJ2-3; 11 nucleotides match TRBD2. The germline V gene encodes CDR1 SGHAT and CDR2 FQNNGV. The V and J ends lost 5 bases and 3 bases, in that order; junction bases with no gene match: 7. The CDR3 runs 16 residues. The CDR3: CASSPHRLAGTDTQYF. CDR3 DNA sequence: TGTGCCAGCAGCCCCCACCGACTAGCGGGAACAGATACGCAGTATTTT.

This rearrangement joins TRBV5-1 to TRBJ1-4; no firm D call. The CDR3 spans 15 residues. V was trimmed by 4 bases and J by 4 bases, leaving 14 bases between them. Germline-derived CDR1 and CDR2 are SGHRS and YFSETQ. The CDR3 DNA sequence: TGCGCCAGCAGCACCTCAGGAAGCTATAATGAAAAACTGTTTTTT. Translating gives CASSTSGSYNEKLFF.

CDR3 in DNA: TGTGCCAGCAGCTTGACCGACAGAGTTGGAAGCAATCAGCCCCAGCATTTT. This gives the protein CASSLTDRVGSNQPQHF. The V gene is TRBV5-4, the J gene TRBJ1-5; D possibly corresponds to TRBD1 (5 bases). Germline V gives CDR1 SGHNT, CDR2 YYREEE (reference sequence). The length of the CDR3 is 17 residues. V lost 1 base, J lost 1 base, and 15 bases lay in between.

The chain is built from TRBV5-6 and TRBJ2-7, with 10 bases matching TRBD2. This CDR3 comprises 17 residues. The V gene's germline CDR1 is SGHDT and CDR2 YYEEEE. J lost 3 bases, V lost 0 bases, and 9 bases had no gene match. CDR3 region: CASSLVSLAGGFYEQYF. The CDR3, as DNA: TGTGCCAGCAGCTTGGTTTCTTTAGCGGGGGGTTTCTACGAGCAGTACTTC.

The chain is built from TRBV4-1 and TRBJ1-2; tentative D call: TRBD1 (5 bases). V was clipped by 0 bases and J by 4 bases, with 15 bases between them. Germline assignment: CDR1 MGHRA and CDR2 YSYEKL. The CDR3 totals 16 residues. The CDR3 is CASSQDRGAQGYGYTF. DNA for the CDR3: TGCGCCAGCAGCCAAGATCGAGGGGCGCAAGGCTATGGCTACACCTTC.

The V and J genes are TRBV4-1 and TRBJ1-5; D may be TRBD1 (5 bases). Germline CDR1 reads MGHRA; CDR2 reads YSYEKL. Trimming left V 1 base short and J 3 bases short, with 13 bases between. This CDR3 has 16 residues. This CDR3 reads CASSQGQGTNNQPQHF. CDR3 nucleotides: TGCGCCAGCAGCCAAGGGCAGGGAACTAACAATCAGCCCCAGCATTTT.